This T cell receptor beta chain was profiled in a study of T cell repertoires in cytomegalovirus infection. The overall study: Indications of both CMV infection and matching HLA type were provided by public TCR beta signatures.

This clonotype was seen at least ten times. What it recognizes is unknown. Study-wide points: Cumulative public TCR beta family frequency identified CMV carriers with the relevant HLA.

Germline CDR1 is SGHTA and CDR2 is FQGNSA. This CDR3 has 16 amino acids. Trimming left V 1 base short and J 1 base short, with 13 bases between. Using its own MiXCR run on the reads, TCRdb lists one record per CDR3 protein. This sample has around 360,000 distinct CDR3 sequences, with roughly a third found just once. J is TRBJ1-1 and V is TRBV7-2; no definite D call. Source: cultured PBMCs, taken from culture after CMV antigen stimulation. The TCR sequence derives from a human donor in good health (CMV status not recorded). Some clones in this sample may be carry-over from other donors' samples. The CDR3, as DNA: TGTGCCAGCAGCTTAGGATCTACAGCCTCGAACACTGAAGCTTTCTTT. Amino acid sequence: CASSLGSTASNTEAFF.